The present TCR beta chain was sequenced within a study of blood T cell repertoires in COVID-19. Here immunoSEQ multiplex PCR was the method, and the copy in TCRdb shows in-frame clones only, minus some. The profile covers more than 100,000 clones, with 88% appearing a single time and about 2% taken by the ten largest. The sequencing input was peripheral blood. This clonotype was obtained from a man in his sixties or seventies with active COVID-19.

The CDR3 sequence is CASSARDRGDQPQHF. The CDR3 bases are TGTGCCAGCAGCGCCCGGGACAGGGGGGATCAGCCCCAGCATTTT. The gene calls are TRBV7-9 and TRBJ1-5; TRBD1 aligns across 11 bases. V lost 5 bases to trimming and J lost 5 bases; unmatched junction nucleotides: 5. Germline loops: CDR1 SEHNR, CDR2 FQNEAQ (reference sequence). The CDR3 contains 15 residues.